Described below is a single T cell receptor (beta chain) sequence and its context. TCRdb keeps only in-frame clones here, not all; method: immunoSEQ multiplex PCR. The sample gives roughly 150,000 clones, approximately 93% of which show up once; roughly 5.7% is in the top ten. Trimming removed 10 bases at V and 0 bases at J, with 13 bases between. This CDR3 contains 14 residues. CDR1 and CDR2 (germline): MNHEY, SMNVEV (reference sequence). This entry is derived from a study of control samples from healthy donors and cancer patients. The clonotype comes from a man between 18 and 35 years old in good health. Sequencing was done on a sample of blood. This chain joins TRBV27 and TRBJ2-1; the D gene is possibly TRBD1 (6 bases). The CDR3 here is CATGQFDSYNEQFF. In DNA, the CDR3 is TGTGCCACCGGACAGTTCGACTCCTACAATGAGCAGTTCTTC.